This T cell receptor beta chain was found in a study of Tregs in tolerant kidney transplant recipients. For this clone: Its specificity is not known.

Related graft donors supplied nonmyeloablative bone marrow transplants, and mixed chimerism was transient. Unstimulated Tregs (CD4+CD25+CD127-) and CD4+CD25- non-Tregs were sorted from PBMCs. Germline CDR1 reads MNHEY; CDR2 reads SMNVEV (reference sequence). This CDR3 is 12 amino acids long. V lost 3 bases to trimming and J lost 9 bases, with 8 bases between them. General study results and limits: Activated donor B cell expansion appeared to reveal the most relevant donor-specific TCRbeta repertoire.

The table came from immunoSEQ multiplex PCR; TCRdb's copy has only in-frame clones and leaves some out. The sample carries 80,000 or so clones, 75% to 95% recorded once. The sequencing here drew on CD4+ T cells from blood (PBMCs), taken 24 months after the transplant. The chain couples TRBV27 to TRBJ2-2; D is perhaps TRBD2 (5 bases). This TCR was recovered from a human patient who received a combined kidney and bone marrow transplant. The T cells may partly be graft donor cells. The CDR3 bases are TGTGCCAGCAGTTTTGGGAGCCGGGAGCTGTTTTTT. Its translation: CASSFGSRELFF.